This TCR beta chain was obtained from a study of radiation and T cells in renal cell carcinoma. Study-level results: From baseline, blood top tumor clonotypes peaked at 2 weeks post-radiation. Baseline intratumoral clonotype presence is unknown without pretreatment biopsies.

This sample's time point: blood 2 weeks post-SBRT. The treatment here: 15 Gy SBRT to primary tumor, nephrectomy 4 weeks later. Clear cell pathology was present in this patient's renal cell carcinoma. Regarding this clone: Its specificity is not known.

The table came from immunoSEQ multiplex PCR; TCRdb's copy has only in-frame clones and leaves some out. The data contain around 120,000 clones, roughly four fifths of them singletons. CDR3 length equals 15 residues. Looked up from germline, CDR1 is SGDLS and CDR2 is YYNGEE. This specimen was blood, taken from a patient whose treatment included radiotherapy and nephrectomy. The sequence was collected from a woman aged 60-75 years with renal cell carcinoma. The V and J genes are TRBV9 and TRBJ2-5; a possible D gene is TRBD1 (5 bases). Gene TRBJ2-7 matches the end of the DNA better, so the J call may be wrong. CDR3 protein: CASSSDARTLDEQYF. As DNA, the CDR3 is TGTGCCAGCAGCTCGGACGCGAGGACACTCGACGAGCAGTACTTC.